The 17 T cell receptor beta chains below come from one sample, sequenced in a study of blood T cell repertoires in COVID-19. Measured with immunoSEQ multiplex PCR; TCRdb has only the in-frame clones, and not every one. This repertoire shows under 250,000 clones, approximately 88% found once; its top ten account for about 3.1%. Sequencing was performed on PBMCs or T cells enriched from blood (not recorded which). The receptor set was obtained from a woman in her 40s who had been exposed to COVID-19.

The chain employs TRBV12-5 and TRBJ2-3, with 8 positions matching TRBD1. The CDR3 runs 17 residues. The ends lost 5 bases at V and 2 bases at J; junction bases unmatched: 12. CDR1 is LGHNT, CDR2 FRNRAP, per germline. CDR3: CASGITRTGRSTDTQYF. CDR3 sequence (DNA): TGTGCTAGTGGTATTACCCGGACAGGGAGGTCCACAGATACGCAGTATTTT. Combining the CDR3 with reference TRBV12-5 and TRBJ2-3 gives the whole variable domain DARVTQTPRHKVTEMGQEVTMRCQPILGHNTVFWYRQTMMQGLELLAYFRNRAPLDDSGMPKDRFSAEMPDATLATLKIQPSEPRDSAVYFCASGITRTGRSTDTQYFGPGTRLTVL.

The V and J genes are TRBV7-9 and TRBJ1-6, with 7 bases that match TRBD1. In germline, CDR1 is SEHNR, CDR2 FQNEAQ (reference sequence). The CDR3 covers 16 residues. J gave up 5 bases and V 1 base, and 5 bases lay outside the gene matches. CDR3 DNA: TGTGCCAGCAGCTTAGGAACCAGGGGGGATAATTCACCCCTCCACTTT. This translates into CASSLGTRGDNSPLHF.

This clone has just one count. V usage is TRBV3-1 (or the pseudogene TRBV3-2) and J usage is TRBJ1-3, with D perhaps matching TRBD1 (5 bases). The germline V and J ends were trimmed by 3 bases and 0 bases, with 18 bases remaining between them. The CDR3 is 18 amino acids. From germline, CDR1 is LGHDT and CDR2 YNNKEL (reference sequence). Here the CDR3 reads CASSHPRGTASSGNTIYF. The CDR3 nucleotides are TGTGCCAGCAGCCATCCCCGCGGGACGGCGAGCTCTGGAAACACCATATATTTT.

The chain employs TRBV11-2 and TRBJ1-1; TRBD1 is a possible D gene (5 bases). Germline CDR1 and CDR2: SGHAT and FQNNGV. The CDR3 has 14 amino acids. V gave up 1 base and J gave up 4 bases, with 10 bases separating them. The CDR3 coding sequence is TGTGCCAGCAGCTTAGGGACATCCTTCACTGAAGCTTTCTTT. Its translation: CASSLGTSFTEAFF. The entire variable domain, with the rest obtained from reference TRBV11-2 and TRBJ1-1, is as follows: EAGVAQSPRYKIIEKRQSVAFWCNPISGHATLYWYQQILGQGPKLLIQFQNNGVVDDSQLPKDRFSAERLKGVDSTLKIQPAKLEDSAVYLCASSLGTSFTEAFFGQGTRLTVV.

This chain links TRBV28 with TRBJ1-1; possibly TRBD1 for D (5 bases). The CDR3 is 11 amino acids. Germline CDR1 and CDR2: MDHEN and SYDVKM. V was cut by 11 bases and J by 8 bases, with 15 bases left in between. The CDR3 region is CALGGRGEAFF. CDR3 sequence (DNA): TGTGCCCTGGGGGGGAGGGGAGAAGCTTTCTTT.

The chain has TRBV6-5 and TRBJ2-7, with TRBD1 matching 11 bases. The CDR3 sequence is 15 residues long. V lost 6 bases and J lost 5; bases outside the gene matches: 9. Germline CDR1 reads MNHEY; CDR2 reads SVGAGI. In DNA form, the CDR3 reads TGTGCCAGCAGAGCCGGACAGGGGGCCCGTCACGAGCAGTACTTC. Encoded protein: CASRAGQGARHEQYF.

The chain joins TRBV7-9 to TRBJ1-1; D is ambiguous. CDR3 length: 14 amino acids. The V gene's germline CDR1 is SEHNR and CDR2 FQNEAQ (reference sequence). This chain's CDR3 is CATSNRRISTEAFF. CDR3 DNA sequence: TGTGCTACCTCCAACCGCAGGATCAGCACTGAAGCTTTCTTT.

V and J are TRBV6-1 and TRBJ1-2; D call uncertain. The CDR3 has 14 amino acids. V shed 2 bases and J shed 4 bases, with 11 bases lying between them. Germline V gives CDR1 MNHNS, CDR2 SASEGT. The CDR3 here is CASSEPLGFYGYTF. The CDR3 DNA follows: TGTGCCAGCAGTGAACCTCTCGGGTTCTATGGCTACACCTTC.

This sequence joins TRBV11-3 and TRBJ2-1; the match to TRBD2 covers 9 bases. Looked up from germline, CDR1 is SGHNT and CDR2 is YENEEA. The length of the CDR3 is 12 residues. Losses at the gene ends were 2 bases for V and 10 bases for J; bases not matched to a gene: 0. The chain's CDR3 is CASSLSGGEQFF. As DNA, the CDR3 is TGTGCCAGCAGCTTAAGCGGGGGGGAGCAGTTCTTC.

The rearrangement uses TRBV10-3 and TRBJ2-1; 7 nucleotides agree with TRBD1. The germline V gene has CDR1 ENHRY and CDR2 SYGVKD. The CDR3 is 14 residues long. J gave up 7 bases and V 4 bases, and 7 bases lay outside the gene matches. As DNA, the CDR3 is TGTGCCATCAGTGTGGGACAGCCCACTAATGAGCAGTTCTTC. This codes for CAISVGQPTNEQFF.

The J gene is TRBJ1-5, the V gene TRBV4-3, with 8 nucleotides matching TRBD1. Germline V CDR1 and CDR2: LGHNA, YSLEER. The CDR3 is 17 amino acids. Losses at the gene ends were 0 bases for V and 5 bases for J; bases not matched to a gene: 9. In nucleotides, the CDR3 is TGCGCCAGCAGCCAAGAATTTCACAGGGGGTGGGATCAGCCCCAGCATTTT. This sequence encodes CASSQEFHRGWDQPQHF.

The chain couples TRBV5-6 to TRBJ2-2, with D perhaps TRBD1 (6 bases). Trimming left V 0 bases short and J 2 bases short, with 11 bases between. The germline gives CDR1 SGHDT, CDR2 YYEEEE. The CDR3 sequence is 16 residues long. The DNA for the CDR3 is TGTGCCAGCAGCTTGGACAGGGTGAGAAACACCGGGGAGCTGTTTTTT. Translation: CASSLDRVRNTGELFF.

The chain is built from TRBV27 and TRBJ2-1; unclear D gene. This CDR3 spans 11 amino acids. V gave up 4 bases and J gave up 10 bases, with 8 bases separating them. Germline-derived CDR1 and CDR2 are MNHEY and SMNVEV (reference sequence). For the CDR3, the DNA is TGTGCCAGCAGTTCCCCTAGGGAGCAGTTCTTC. Its protein product is CASSSPREQFF.

The chain has TRBV6-4 and TRBJ1-6, with TRBD1 as a possible D gene (6 bases). This CDR3 is built from 16 residues. V was pared by 0 bases and J by 5 bases, with 11 bases between. Germline assignment: CDR1 MRHNA and CDR2 SNTAGT. The CDR3 here is CASSDSRDIDNSPLHF. The CDR3 DNA is TGTGCCAGCAGTGACTCCCGGGACATTGATAATTCACCCCTCCACTTT.

The chain employs TRBV10-3 and TRBJ2-1; 7 positions agree with TRBD1. Trimming cost V 8 bases and J 3 bases; bases outside gene matches: 10. CDR3 length: 15 amino acids. In germline, CDR1 is ENHRY, CDR2 SYGVKD. CDR3 nucleotides: TGTGCCATCCAAGGGGGCACCCTCCTCTACAATGAGCAGTTCTTC. Amino acid sequence: CAIQGGTLLYNEQFF.

The V call is TRBV11-2, the J call TRBJ2-7; D uncertain. The V and J ends lost 1 base and 2 bases respectively, with 3 bases between them. This CDR3 has 12 amino acids. Germline assignment: CDR1 SGHAT and CDR2 FQNNGV. For the CDR3, the DNA is TGTGCCAGCAGCTTAGCGGCCTACGAGCAGTACGTC. Protein: CASSLAAYEQYV.

This clone was seen a single time. This chain links TRBV6-6 with TRBJ1-1, with TRBD1 as a possible D gene (6 bases). Germline V gene data show CDR1 as MNHNY and CDR2 as SVGAGI (reference sequence). CDR3 length: 15 amino acids. Trimming removed 0 bases at V and 1 base at J, with 9 bases between. In nucleotides, the CDR3 is TGTGCCAGCAGTTACTCCCGGGACAAGAACACTGAAGCTTTCTTT. Protein sequence: CASSYSRDKNTEAFF.